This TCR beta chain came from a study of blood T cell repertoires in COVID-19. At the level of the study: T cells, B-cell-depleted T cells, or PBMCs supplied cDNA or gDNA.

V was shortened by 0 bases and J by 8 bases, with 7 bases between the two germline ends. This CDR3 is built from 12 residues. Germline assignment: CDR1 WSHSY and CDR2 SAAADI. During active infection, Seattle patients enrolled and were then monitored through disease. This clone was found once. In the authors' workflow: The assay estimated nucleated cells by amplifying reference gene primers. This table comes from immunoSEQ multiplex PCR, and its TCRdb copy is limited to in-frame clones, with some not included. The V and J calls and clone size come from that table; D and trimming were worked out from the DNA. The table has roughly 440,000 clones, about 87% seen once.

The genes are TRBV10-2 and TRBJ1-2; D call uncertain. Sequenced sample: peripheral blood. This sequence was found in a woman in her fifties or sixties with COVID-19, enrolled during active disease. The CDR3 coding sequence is TGCGCCAGCAGTGAGTCCAGTTGGGGCTACACCTTC. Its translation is CASSESSWGYTF.